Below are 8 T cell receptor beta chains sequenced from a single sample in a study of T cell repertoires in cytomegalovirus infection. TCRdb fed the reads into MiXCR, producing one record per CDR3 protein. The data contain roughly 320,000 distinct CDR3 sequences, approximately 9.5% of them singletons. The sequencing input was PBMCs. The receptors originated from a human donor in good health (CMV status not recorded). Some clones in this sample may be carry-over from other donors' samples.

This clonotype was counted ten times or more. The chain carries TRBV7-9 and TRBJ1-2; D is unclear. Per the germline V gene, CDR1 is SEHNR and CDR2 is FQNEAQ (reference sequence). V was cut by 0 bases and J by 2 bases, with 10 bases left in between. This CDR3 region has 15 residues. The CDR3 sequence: CASSLASDLNYGYTF. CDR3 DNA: TGTGCCAGCAGCTTAGCTTCGGACTTAAACTATGGCTACACCTTC. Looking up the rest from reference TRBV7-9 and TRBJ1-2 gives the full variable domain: DTGVSQNPRHKITKRGQNVTFRCDPISEHNRLYWYRQTLGQGPEFLTYFQNEAQLEKSRLLSDRFSAERPKGSFSTLEIQRTEQGDSAMYLCASSLASDLNYGYTFGSGTRLTVV.

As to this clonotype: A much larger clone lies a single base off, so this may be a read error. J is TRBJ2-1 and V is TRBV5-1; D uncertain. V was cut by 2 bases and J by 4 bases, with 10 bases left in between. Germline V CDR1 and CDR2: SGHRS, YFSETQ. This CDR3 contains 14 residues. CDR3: CASSFGHGYNEQFF. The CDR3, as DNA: TGCGCCAGCAGCTTTGGGCACGGATACAATGAGCAGTTCTTC. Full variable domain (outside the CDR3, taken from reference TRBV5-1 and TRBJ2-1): KAGVTQTPRYLIKTRGQQVTLSCSPISGHRSVSWYQQTPGQGLQFLFEYFSETQRNKGNFPGRFSGRQFSNSRSEMNVSTLELGDSALYLCASSFGHGYNEQFFGPGTRLTVL.

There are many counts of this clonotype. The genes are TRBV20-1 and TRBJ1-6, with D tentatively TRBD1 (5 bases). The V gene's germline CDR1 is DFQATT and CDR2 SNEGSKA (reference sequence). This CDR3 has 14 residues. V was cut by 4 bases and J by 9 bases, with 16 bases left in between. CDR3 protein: CSATGLALSSPLHF. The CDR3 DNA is TGCAGTGCTACGGGACTGGCCTTGAGTTCACCCCTCCACTTT.

CDR3 nucleotide sequence: TGCAGTGCTAGAGGCACAGATACGCAGTATTTT. Protein product: CSARGTDTQYF. This chain joins TRBV20-1 and TRBJ2-3, with D hard to call. CDR3 length: 11 amino acids. Germline loops: CDR1 DFQATT, CDR2 SNEGSKA (reference sequence). Trimming took 1 base from V and 1 from J, leaving 0 bases between them.

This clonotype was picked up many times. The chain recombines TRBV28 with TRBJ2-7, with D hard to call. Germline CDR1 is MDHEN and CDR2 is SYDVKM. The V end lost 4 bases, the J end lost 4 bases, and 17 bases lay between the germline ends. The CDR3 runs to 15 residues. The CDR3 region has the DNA TGTGCCAGCAGTTCCATGGGGAACTCAAGATACGAGCAGTACTTC. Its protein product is CASSSMGNSRYEQYF.

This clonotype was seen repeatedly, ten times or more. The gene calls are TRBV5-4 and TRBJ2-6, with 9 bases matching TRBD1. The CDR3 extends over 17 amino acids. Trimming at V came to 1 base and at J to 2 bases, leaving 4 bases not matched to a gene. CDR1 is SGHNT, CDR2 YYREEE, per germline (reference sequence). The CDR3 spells CASSLWGQGAGANVLTF. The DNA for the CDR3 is TGTGCCAGCAGCTTGTGGGGACAGGGTGCTGGGGCCAACGTCCTGACTTTC.

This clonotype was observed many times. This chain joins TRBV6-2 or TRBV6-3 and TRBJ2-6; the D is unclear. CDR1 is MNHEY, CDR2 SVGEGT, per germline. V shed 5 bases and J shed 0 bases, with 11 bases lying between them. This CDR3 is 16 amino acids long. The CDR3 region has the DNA TGTGCCAGCAGTACTCCACTACCCTCTGGGGCCAACGTCCTGACTTTC. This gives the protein CASSTPLPSGANVLTF.

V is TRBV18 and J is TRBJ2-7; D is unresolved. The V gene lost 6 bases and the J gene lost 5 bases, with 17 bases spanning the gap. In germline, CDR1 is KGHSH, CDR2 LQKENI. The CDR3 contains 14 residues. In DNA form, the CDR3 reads TGTGCCAGCTCGCAAGGGTGGGATATGAACGAGCAGTACTTC. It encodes CASSQGWDMNEQYF.